This T cell receptor (beta chain) appears in the sequencing data of a study of T cells in Graves' hyperthyroidism and ophthalmopathy. This CDR3 region has 15 residues. After removal of 7 bases from V and 0 bases from J, the junction contained 5 bases not matched to a gene. RNA transcripts gave rise to amplified TCR beta CDR3 regions. TCR CDR3 regions were first amplified by RT-PCR with HTBI primers. TCRdb reanalysed the multiplex PCR reads using MiXCR and keeps one entry per CDR3 protein. The sample shows roughly 650,000 distinct CDR3 sequences, 16% of them seen only once. The authors took PBMCs from roughly 10 ml fresh peripheral blood.

Sequencing was carried out using blood. The chain uses TRBV12-3 or TRBV12-4 and TRBJ2-3; 9 nucleotides agree with TRBD1. The source is a woman in her 40s with Graves' ophthalmopathy. CDR3 bases: TGTGCCAGCAAAACAGGGGGCTTTAGCACAGATACGCAGTATTTT. Translating gives CASKTGGFSTDTQYF.